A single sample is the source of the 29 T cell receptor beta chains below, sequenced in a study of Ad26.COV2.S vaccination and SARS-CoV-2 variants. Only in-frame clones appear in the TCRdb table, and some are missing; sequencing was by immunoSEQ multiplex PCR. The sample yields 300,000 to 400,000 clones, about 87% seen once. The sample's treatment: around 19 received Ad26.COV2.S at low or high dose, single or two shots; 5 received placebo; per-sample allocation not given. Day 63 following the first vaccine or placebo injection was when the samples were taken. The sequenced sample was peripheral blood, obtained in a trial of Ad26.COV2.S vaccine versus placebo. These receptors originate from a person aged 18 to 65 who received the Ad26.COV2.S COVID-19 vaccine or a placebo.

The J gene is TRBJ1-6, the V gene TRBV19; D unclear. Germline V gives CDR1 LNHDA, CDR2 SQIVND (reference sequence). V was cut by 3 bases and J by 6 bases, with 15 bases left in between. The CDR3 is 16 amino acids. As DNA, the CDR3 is TGTGCCAGTAGTATCATGGGGTCGCGCAGTAATTCACCCCTCCACTTT. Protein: CASSIMGSRSNSPLHF.

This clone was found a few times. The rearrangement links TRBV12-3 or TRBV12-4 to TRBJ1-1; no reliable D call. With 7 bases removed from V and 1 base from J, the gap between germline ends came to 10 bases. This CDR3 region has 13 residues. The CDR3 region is CASTPDPNTEAFF. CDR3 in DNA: TGTGCCAGCACCCCTGACCCGAACACTGAAGCTTTCTTT.

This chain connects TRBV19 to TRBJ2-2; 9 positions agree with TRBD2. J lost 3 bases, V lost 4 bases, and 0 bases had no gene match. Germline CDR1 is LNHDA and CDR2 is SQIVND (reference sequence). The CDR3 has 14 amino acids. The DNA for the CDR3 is TGTGCCAGTAGTAAGCGGGGGGACACCGGGGAGCTGTTTTTT. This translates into CASSKRGDTGELFF.

The DNA for the CDR3 is TGTGCCAGCAGTTTGGGTTGGGGACTAGCTACAAGAACGAACACCGGGGAGCTGTTTTTT. Protein product: CASSLGWGLATRTNTGELFF. This rearrangement joins TRBV27 to TRBJ2-2; 9 nucleotides agree with TRBD2. CDR3 length equals 20 residues. After removal of 3 bases from V and 0 bases from J, the junction contained 14 bases not matched to a gene. Germline CDR1 is MNHEY and CDR2 is SMNVEV (reference sequence).

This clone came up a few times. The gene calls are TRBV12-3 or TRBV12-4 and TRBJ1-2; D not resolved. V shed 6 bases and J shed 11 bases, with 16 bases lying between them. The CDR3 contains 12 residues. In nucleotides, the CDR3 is TGTGCCAGCAGCTCAGAGGGCCTTTATTACACCTTC. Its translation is CASSSEGLYYTF.

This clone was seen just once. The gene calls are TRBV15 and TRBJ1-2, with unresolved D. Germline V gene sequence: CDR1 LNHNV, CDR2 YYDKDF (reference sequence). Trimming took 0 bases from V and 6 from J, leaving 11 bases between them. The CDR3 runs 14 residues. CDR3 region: CATSRDRWSDGYTF. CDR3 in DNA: TGTGCCACCAGCAGAGATCGCTGGTCTGATGGCTACACCTTC.

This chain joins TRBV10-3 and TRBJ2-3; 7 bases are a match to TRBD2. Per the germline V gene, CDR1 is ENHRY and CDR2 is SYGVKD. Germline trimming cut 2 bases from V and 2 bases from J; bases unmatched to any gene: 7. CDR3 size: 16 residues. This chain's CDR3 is CAISEPRLAFTDTQYF. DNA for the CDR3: TGTGCCATCAGTGAGCCCCGACTAGCATTCACAGATACGCAGTATTTT.

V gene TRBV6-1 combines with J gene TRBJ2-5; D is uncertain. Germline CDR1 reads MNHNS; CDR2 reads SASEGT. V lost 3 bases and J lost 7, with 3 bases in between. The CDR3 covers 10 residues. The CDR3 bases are TGTGCCAGCAGTGAGGGGACCCAGTACTTC. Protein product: CASSEGTQYF.

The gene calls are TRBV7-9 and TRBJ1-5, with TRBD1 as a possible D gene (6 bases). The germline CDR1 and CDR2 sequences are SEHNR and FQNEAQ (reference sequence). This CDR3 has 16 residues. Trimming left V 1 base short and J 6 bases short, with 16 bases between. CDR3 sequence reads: CASSLGGWGRGQPQHF. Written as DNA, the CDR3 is TGTGCCAGCAGCTTAGGGGGATGGGGGCGCGGTCAGCCCCAGCATTTT. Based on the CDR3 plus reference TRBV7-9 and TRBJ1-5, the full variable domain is DTGVSQNPRHKITKRGQNVTFRCDPISEHNRLYWYRQTLGQGPEFLTYFQNEAQLEKSRLLSDRFSAERPKGSFSTLEIQRTEQGDSAMYLCASSLGGWGRGQPQHFGDGTRLSIL.

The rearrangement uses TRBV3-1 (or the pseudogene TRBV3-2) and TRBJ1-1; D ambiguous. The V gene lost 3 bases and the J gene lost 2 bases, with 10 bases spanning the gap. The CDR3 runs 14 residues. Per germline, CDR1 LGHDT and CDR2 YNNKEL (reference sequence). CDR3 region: CASSHPARNTEAFF. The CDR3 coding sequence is TGTGCCAGCAGCCATCCAGCCCGAAACACTGAAGCTTTCTTT.

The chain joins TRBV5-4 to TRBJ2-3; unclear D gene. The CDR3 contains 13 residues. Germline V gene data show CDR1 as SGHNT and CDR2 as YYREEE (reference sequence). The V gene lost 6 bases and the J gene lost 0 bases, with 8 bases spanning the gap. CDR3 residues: CASKLSSTDTQYF. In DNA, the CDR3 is TGTGCCAGCAAGCTTTCAAGCACAGATACGCAGTATTTT.

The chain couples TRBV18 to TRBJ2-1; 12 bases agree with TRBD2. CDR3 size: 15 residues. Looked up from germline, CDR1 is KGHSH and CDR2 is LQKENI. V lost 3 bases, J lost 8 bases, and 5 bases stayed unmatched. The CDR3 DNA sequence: TGTGCCAGCTCACCGCGACTAGCGGGAGAGGATGAGCAGTTCTTC. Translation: CASSPRLAGEDEQFF.

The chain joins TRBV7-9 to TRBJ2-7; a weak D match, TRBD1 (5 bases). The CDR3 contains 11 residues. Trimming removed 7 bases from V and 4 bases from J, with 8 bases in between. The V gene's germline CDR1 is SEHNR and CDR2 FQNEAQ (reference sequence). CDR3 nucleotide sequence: TGTGCCAGCACCGACAGTTACGAGCAGTACTTC. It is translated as CASTDSYEQYF.

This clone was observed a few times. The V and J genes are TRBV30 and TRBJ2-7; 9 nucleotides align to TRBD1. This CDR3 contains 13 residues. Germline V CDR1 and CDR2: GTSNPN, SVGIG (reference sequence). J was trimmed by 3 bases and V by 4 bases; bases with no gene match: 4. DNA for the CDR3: TGTGCCTGGACCGGGACAGGGATCTACGAGCAGTACTTC. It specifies CAWTGTGIYEQYF.

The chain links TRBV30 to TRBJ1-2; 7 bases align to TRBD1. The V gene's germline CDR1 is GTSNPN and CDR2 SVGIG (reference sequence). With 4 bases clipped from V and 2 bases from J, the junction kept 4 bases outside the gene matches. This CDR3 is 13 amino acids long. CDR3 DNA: TGTGCCTGGACAGGGGGAGAGAACTATGGCTACACCTTC. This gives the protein CAWTGGENYGYTF.

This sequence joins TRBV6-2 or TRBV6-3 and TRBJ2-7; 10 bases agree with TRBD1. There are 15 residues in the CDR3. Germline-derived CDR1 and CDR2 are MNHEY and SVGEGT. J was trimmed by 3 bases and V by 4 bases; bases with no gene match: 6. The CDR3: CASSSPGQGRYEQYF. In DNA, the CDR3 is TGTGCCAGCAGTTCCCCGGGACAGGGGCGCTACGAGCAGTACTTC.

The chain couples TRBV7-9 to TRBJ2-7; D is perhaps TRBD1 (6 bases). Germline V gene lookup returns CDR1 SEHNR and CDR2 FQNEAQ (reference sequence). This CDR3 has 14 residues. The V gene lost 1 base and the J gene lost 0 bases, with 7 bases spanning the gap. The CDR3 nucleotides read TGTGCCAGCAGCTTAGGGACAGTCTCCTACGAGCAGTACTTC. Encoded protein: CASSLGTVSYEQYF.

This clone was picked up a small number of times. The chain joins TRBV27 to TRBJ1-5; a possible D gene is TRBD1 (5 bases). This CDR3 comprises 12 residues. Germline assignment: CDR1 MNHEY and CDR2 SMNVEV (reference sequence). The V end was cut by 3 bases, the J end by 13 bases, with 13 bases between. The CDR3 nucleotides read TGTGCCAGCAGTTTTCGGGGACTAGGACAGCATTTT. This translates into CASSFRGLGQHF.

CDR3 sequence reads: CASSSTHRDGGYTF. In DNA form, the CDR3 reads TGTGCCAGCAGCTCAACCCACAGGGACGGTGGCTACACCTTC. The genes are TRBV7-9 and TRBJ1-2; D possibly corresponds to TRBD1 (6 bases). Germline loops: CDR1 SEHNR, CDR2 FQNEAQ (reference sequence). The CDR3 runs 14 residues. Trimming cost V 4 bases and J 7 bases, with 16 bases left between them.

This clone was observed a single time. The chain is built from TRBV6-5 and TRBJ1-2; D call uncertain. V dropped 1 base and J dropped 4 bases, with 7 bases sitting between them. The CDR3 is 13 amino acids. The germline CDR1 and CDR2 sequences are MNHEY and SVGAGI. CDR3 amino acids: CASSYLGRYGYTF. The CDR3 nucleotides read TGTGCCAGCAGTTACTTGGGCCGCTATGGCTACACCTTC.

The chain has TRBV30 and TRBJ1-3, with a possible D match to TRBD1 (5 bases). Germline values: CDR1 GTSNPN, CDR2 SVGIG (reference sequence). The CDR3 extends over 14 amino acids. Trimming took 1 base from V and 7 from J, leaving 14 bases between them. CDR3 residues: CAWSDRGSRNTIYF. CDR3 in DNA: TGTGCCTGGAGTGACCGGGGGTCGCGGAACACCATATATTTT. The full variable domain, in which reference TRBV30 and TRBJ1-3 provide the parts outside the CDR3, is SQTIHQWPATLVQPVGSPLSLECTVEGTSNPNLYWYRQAAGRGLQLLFYSVGIGQISSEVPQNLSASRPQDRQFILSSKKLLLSDSGFYLCAWSDRGSRNTIYFGEGSWLTVV.

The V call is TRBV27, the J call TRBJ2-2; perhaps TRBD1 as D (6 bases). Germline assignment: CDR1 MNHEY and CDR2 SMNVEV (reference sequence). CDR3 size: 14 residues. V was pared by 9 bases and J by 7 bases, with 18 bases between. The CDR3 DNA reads TGTGCCAGTAGTCAGGGGAATTTAATCGGGGAGCTGTTTTTT. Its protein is CASSQGNLIGELFF.

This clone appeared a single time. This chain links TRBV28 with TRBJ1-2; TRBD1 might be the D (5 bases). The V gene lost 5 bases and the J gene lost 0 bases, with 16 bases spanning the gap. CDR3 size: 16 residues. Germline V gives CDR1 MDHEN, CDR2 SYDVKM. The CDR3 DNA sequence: TGTGCCAGCAGTCCCCTCTCCGGGACGGCTAACTATGGCTACACCTTC. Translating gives CASSPLSGTANYGYTF.

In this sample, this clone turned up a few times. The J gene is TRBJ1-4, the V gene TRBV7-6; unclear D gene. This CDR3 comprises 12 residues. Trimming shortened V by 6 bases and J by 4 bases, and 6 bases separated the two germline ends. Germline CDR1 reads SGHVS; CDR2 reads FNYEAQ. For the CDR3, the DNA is TGTGCCAGCAGGATGGTTAATGAAAAACTGTTTTTT. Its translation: CASRMVNEKLFF.

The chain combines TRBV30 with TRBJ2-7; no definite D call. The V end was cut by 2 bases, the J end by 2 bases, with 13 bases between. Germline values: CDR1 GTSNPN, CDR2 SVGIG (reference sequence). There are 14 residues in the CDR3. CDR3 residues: CAWSNKVFPYEQYF. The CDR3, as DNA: TGTGCCTGGAGTAATAAAGTATTCCCCTACGAGCAGTACTTC.

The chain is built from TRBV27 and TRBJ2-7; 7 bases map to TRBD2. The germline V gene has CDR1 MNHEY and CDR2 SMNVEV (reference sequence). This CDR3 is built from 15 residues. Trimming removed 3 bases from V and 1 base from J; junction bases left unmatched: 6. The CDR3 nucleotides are TGTGCCAGCAGTTTCAGACTAGCCGCATCCTACGAGCAGTACTTC. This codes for CASSFRLAASYEQYF.

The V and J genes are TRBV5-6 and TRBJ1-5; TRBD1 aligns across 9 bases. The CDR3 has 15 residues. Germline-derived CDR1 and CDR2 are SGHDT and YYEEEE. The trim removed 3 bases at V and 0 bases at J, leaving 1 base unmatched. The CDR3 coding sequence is TGTGCCAGCAGCTGGGGACAGGGTAGCAATCAGCCCCAGCATTTT. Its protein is CASSWGQGSNQPQHF.

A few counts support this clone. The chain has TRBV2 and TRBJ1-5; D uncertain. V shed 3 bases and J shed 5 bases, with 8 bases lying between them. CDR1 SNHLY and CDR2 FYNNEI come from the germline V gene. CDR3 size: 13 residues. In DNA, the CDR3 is TGTGCCAGCAGTGACCAGACTTATCAGCCCCAGCATTTT. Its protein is CASSDQTYQPQHF.

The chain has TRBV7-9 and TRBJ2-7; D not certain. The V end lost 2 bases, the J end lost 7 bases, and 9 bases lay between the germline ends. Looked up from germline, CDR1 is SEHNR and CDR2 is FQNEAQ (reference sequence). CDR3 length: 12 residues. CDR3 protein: CASSLSGLEQYF. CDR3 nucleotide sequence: TGTGCCAGCAGCTTATCAGGTCTTGAGCAGTACTTC.